This paragraph reports one TCR beta chain. No antigen is known for it. No clone much larger than this one lies a single base away; base qualities are absent. The sample is drawn from a study of OX40 agonist ivuxolimab in advanced cancers. Broadly, across the study: The costimulatory receptor OX40 (CD134) was targeted by ivuxolimab, a fully human IgG2 agonistic monoclonal antibody. Intravenous ivuxolimab was administered to patients every 2 weeks at six dose levels: 0.01, 0.1, 0.3, 1.5, 3 and 10 mg/kg. Of the roughly 52 patients in dose escalation, around 20 had hepatocellular carcinoma, about 15 had melanoma, 9 had renal cell carcinoma and 9 had head and neck cancer. The dose-escalation cohort was around 84% male with a mean age of about 60 years, ranging from roughly 20 to 80. Prior anti-PD-1, anti-PD-L1 or anti-CTLA-4 therapy was permitted, and checkpoint inhibitors had been received by around 40% of dose-escalation patients. Partial responses occurred in three dose-escalation patients: two with cutaneous melanoma and one with hepatocellular carcinoma. Peripheral TCRbeta sequencing was intended to test whether TCR sequence diversity was altered and clonal T-cell expansion was caused by ivuxolimab. The monotherapy dose-escalation portion (N ≈ 55 patients) of the phase I ivuxolimab trial is reported in the paper.

Findings and caveats that apply to the study as a whole: After ivuxolimab, CD8+ T cells had more expanded clones than CD4+ T cells on average. Low levels of normalized T-cell clonal expansion were also seen in some nonresponding patients. Clonal expansion of both CD4+ and CD8+ blood T cells was observed from baseline to week 6 at doses 0.1 to 3.0 mg/kg. Which antigens the clonally expanded peripheral T cells were specific for was not determined. In the 0.1-3.0 mg/kg groups, partial responders had among the lowest normalized peripheral clonal expansion, particularly in CD8+ T cells.

Genomic DNA was extracted from sorted cells for sequencing of the TCRbeta CDR3 region. The immunoSEQ Assay was used for sequencing of TCRbeta CDR3 regions. Sourced from immuneACCESS, this table was stored by TCRdb with only in-frame sequences that have V and J called. A share of the clones is absent; for the studies checked, an unresolved V gene accounts for under half, and the remainder has no known explanation. This sample lists about 68,000 clones; around 83% were detected once. Clones ranked in the top ten supply over 1.1% of the sample. The junction shows trimming of 6 bases on V and 6 bases on J, plus 17 bases between the germline ends. The germline V gene encodes CDR1 MNHEY and CDR2 SVGAGI. The CDR3 contains 15 residues, cysteine and phenylalanine counted. The kept DNA is CDR3 alone, 45 bases in frame from the first base. The trial excluded patients who had a history of autoimmune disease or who were on systemic immunosuppression. In every dose cohort, peripheral blood was drawn for TCR sequencing at baseline, cycle 4 day 1, and cycle 7 day 1. The samples were drawn from a first-in-human, open-label, multicenter phase I dose-escalation trial of ivuxolimab. Adults with locally advanced or metastatic melanoma, renal cell carcinoma, hepatocellular carcinoma or head and neck squamous cell carcinoma were enrolled in the trial. CD4+ and CD8+ T cells were sorted separately from peripheral blood before TCR sequencing.

This specimen consisted of CD4+ or CD8+ T cells sorted from blood, obtained in a trial of the OX40 agonist ivuxolimab. This TCR was sampled from an adult with an advanced solid tumor such as melanoma, head and neck, liver or kidney cancer. The receptor chain draws on TRBV6-5 and TRBJ2-2; TRBD2 is perhaps the D gene, given 6 matching bases. The nucleotide sequence is TGTGCCAGCAGCTGGCAGGGCCGCGGGGCCGGGGAGCTGTTTTTT. This codes for CASSWQGRGAGELFF.